Listed below are T cell receptor beta chains from one sample, sequenced in a study of blood T cells in healthy people across ages. One entry per CDR3 protein, called by TCRdb with MiXCR from the 5' RACE reads. The table has approximately 800,000 distinct CDR3 sequences, approximately 24% seen once. The sample also formed part of further work on T cells of mothers and their children.

Source material: blood. The source is a boy under 18 in good health. The CDR3 runs from the conserved cysteine through the conserved F or W.

len	j_gene	v_gene	CDR3aa
14	TRBJ1-1	TRBV6-5	CASSVLRGTTEAFF
11	TRBJ2-5	TRBV29-1	CSPRLGGTQYF
12	TRBJ1-2	TRBV29-1	CSVEKKGGASTF
14	TRBJ2-2	TRBV7-3	CASSLTARTGELFF
15	TRBJ1-5	TRBV20-1	CSAEESTGAGQPQHF
15	TRBJ2-6	TRBV2	CASRTRDSGANVLTF
14	TRBJ1-1	TRBV11-2	CASSSLGGGTEAFF
14	TRBJ2-2	TRBV7-7	CASSLQGMTGELFF
17	TRBJ2-4	TRBV5-1	CASSLEGWGTSKNIQYF
16	TRBJ1-1	TRBV12-3/TRBV12-4	CASSSVQTTMNTEAFF
16	TRBJ2-1	TRBV7-2	CASSSLPGTGFNEQFF
15	TRBJ2-4	TRBV19	CASSIGPEPGNIQYF
15	TRBJ2-5	TRBV11-2	CASSDPGGGYVTQYF
17	TRBJ2-1	TRBV24-1	CATSDPRAGSSYNEQFF
14	TRBJ1-1	TRBV3-1	CASSPEGGTSEAFF
17	TRBJ2-5	TRBV6-1	CASSPGQGAKRVETQYF
18	TRBJ2-1	TRBV24-1	CATSDSSGTAGSYNEQFF
13	TRBJ1-2	TRBV7-3	CASSFPQGDGYTF
15	TRBJ2-1	TRBV20-1	CSASLTGSSYNEQFF
16	TRBJ2-7	TRBV4-1	CASSQGWVRGIYEQYF
15	TRBJ2-3	TRBV28	CASSPQGGRTDTQYF
14	TRBJ2-1	TRBV11-2	CASSPGGINRGWFF
17	TRBJ1-3	TRBV10-3	CAISSLPQGEPGNTIYF
16	TRBJ1-6	TRBV7-6	CASSLGLKRKNSPLHF
14	TRBJ1-2	TRBV5-1	CASSLGPGADGYTF
17	TRBJ2-4	TRBV19	CASSMGFGDLAKNIQYF
15	TRBJ2-7	TRBV27	CASRRRTGPWDEQYF
13	TRBJ2-7	TRBV12-3/TRBV12-4	CASSAWGSSEQYF
13	TRBJ2-7	TRBV5-5	CASSLLASSGQYF
14	TRBJ2-7	TRBV18	CASSQSRGSYEQYF
15	TRBJ2-1	TRBV11-2	CASSPTSGANNEQFF
13	TRBJ2-3	TRBV29-1	CSVEGRSTDTQYF
15	TRBJ2-1	TRBV10-2	CASESAGGNYNEQFF
16	NA	TRBV7-2	CASSPNALGTVNEQFF
12	TRBJ2-5	TRBV29-1	CSVGRGKETQYF
15	TRBJ2-2	TRBV4-2	CASSQDLREGGELFF
14	TRBJ2-5	TRBV5-6	CASSLTFGRETQYF
15	NA	TRBV3-1	CASSEGTGSSYEQYF
14	NA	TRBV25-1	CASSEVGRPHEQYF
14	TRBJ2-1	TRBV6-2/TRBV6-3	CASSTGPFGNEQFF
15	TRBJ2-5	TRBV28	CASSLIQGVSETQYF
12	TRBJ2-4	TRBV2	CAMTGSKNIQYF
16	TRBJ2-5	TRBV15	CATSRDRQGAQETQYF
12	TRBJ2-3	TRBV7-9	CASSHDASTQYF
14	TRBJ2-5	TRBV28	CASSPGQVQETQYF
13	TRBJ1-5	TRBV12-3/TRBV12-4	CASRQGTQQPQHF
15	TRBJ1-1	TRBV29-1	CSVDTRDRGNTEAFF
15	TRBJ2-1	TRBV5-1	CASSLAVTSYNEQFF
12	TRBJ2-5	TRBV29-1	CSIGTSGLEQYF
14	TRBJ2-2	TRBV6-5	CASRAGALTGELFF
13	TRBJ2-5	TRBV12-3/TRBV12-4	CASSGLQRETQYF
16	TRBJ1-2	TRBV19	CASRETGTGLNYGYTF
13	TRBJ1-1	TRBV12-3/TRBV12-4	CASSSQGGFEAFF